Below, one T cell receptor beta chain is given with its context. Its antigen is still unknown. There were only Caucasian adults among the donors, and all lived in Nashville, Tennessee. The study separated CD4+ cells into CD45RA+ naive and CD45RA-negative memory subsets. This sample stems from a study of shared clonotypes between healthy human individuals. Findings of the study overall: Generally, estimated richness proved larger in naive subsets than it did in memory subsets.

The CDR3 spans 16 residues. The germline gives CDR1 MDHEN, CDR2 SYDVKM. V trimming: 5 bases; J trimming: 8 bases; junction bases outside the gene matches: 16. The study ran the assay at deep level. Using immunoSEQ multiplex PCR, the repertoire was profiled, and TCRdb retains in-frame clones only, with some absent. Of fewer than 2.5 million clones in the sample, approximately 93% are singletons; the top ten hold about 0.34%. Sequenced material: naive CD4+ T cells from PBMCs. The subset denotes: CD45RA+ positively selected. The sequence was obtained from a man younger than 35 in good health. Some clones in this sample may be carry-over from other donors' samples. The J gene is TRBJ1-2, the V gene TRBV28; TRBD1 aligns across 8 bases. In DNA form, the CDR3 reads TGTGCCAGCAGTCCGACCGGGACAGGTACTTCAAGGGGCTACACCTTC. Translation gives CASSPTGTGTSRGYTF.